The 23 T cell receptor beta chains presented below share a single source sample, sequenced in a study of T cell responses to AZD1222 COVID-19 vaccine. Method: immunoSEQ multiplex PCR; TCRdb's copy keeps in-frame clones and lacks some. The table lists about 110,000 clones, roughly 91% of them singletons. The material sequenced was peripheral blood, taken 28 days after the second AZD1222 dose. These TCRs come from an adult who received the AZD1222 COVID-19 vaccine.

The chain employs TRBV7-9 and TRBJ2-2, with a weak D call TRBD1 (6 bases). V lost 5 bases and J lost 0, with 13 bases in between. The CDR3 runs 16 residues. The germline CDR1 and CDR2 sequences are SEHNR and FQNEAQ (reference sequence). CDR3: CASSGGQQSNTGELFF. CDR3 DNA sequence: TGTGCCAGCAGCGGTGGACAGCAGTCGAACACCGGGGAGCTGTTTTTT.

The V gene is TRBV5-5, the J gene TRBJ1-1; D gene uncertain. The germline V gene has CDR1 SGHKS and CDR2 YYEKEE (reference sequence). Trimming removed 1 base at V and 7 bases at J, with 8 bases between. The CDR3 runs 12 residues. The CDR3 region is CASSLITDEAFF. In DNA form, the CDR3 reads TGTGCCAGCAGCTTGATCACTGATGAAGCTTTCTTT.

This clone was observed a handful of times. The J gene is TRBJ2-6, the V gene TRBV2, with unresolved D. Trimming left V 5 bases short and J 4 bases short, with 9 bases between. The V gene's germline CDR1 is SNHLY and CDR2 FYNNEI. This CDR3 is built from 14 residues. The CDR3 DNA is TGTGCCAGCAGTTATGGCACCGGGGCCAACGTCCTGACTTTC. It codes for CASSYGTGANVLTF. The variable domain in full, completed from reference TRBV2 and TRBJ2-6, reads EPEVTQTPSHQVTQMGQEVILRCVPISNHLYFYWYRQILGQKVEFLVSFYNNEISEKSEIFDDQFSVERPDGSNFTLKIRSTKLEDSAMYFCASSYGTGANVLTFGAGSRLTVL.

The CDR3 DNA reads TGTGCCAGCAGTTACTCGGACAGGGTCTACGAGCAGTACTTC. Residues: CASSYSDRVYEQYF. The chain joins TRBV6-2 or TRBV6-3 to TRBJ2-7; 8 nucleotides agree with TRBD1. Germline V gene sequence: CDR1 MNHEY, CDR2 SVGEGT. The CDR3 runs to 14 residues. V trimming: 0 bases; J trimming: 3 bases; junction bases outside the gene matches: 1.

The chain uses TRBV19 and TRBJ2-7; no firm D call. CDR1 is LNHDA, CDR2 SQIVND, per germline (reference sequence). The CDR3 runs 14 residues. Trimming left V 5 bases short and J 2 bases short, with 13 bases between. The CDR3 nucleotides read TGTGCCAGTAGTCCAAGAGTAGGCACCTACGAGCAGTACTTC. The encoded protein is CASSPRVGTYEQYF. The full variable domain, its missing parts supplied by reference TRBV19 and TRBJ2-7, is DGGITQSPKYLFRKEGQNVTLSCEQNLNHDAMYWYRQDPGQGLRLIYYSQIVNDFQKGDIAEGYSVSREKKESFPLTVTSAQKNPTAFYLCASSPRVGTYEQYFGPGTRLTVT.

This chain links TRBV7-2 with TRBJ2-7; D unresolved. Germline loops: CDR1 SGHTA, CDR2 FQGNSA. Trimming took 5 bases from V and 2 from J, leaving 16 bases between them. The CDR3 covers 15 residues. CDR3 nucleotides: TGTGCCAGCAGCCTACTCAGATTCCGCGCCTACGAGCAGTACTTC. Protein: CASSLLRFRAYEQYF.

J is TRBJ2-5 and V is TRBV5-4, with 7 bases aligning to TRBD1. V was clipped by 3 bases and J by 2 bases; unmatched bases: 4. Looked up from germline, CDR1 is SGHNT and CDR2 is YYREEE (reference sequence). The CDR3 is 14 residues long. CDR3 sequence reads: CASSWLQGQETQYF. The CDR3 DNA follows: TGTGCCAGCAGCTGGTTACAGGGGCAAGAGACCCAGTACTTC.

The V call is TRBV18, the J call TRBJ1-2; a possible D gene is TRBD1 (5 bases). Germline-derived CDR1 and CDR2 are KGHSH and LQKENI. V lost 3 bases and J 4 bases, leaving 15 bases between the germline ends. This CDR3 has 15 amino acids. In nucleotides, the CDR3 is TGTGCCAGCTCACCCCTCAGGGATCGGCTCTATGGCTACACCTTC. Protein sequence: CASSPLRDRLYGYTF.

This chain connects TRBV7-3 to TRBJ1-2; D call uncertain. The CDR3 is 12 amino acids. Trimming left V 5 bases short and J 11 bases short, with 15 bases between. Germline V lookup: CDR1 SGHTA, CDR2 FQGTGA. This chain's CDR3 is CASSPNAGKYTF. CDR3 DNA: TGTGCCAGCAGCCCTAACGCGGGAAAGTACACCTTC.

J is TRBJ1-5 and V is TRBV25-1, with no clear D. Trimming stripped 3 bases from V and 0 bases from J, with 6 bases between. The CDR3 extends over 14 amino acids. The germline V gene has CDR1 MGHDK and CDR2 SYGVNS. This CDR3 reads CASSEAYSNQPQHF. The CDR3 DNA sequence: TGTGCCAGCAGTGAGGCTTATAGCAATCAGCCCCAGCATTTT.

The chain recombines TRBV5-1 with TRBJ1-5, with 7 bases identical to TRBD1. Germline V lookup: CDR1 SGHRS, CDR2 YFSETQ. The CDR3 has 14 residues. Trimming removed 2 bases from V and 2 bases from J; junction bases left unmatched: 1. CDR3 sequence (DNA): TGCGCCAGCAGCTTCACAGGGGGCAATCAGCCCCAGCATTTT. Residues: CASSFTGGNQPQHF. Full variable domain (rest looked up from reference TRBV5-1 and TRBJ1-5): KAGVTQTPRYLIKTRGQQVTLSCSPISGHRSVSWYQQTPGQGLQFLFEYFSETQRNKGNFPGRFSGRQFSNSRSEMNVSTLELGDSALYLCASSFTGGNQPQHFGDGTRLSIL.

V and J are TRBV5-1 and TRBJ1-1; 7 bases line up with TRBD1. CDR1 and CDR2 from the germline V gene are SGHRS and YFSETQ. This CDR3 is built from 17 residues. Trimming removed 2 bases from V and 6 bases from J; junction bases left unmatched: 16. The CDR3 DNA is TGCGCCAGCAGCTTTCTTTCGGGACAGACCCTTTATCCTGAAGCTTTCTTT. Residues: CASSFLSGQTLYPEAFF.

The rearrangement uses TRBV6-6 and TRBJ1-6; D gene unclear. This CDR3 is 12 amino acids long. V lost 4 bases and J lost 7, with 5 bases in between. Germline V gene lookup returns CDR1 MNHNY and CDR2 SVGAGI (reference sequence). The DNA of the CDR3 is TGTGCCAGCAGTTCACACAATTCACCCCTCCACTTT. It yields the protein CASSSHNSPLHF.

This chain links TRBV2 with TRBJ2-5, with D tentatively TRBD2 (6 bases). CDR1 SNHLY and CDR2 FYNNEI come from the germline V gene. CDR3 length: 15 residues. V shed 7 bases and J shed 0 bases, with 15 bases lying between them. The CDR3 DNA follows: TGTGCCAGCAACCCCTCCGGAGGGTACCAAGAGACCCAGTACTTC. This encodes CASNPSGGYQETQYF.

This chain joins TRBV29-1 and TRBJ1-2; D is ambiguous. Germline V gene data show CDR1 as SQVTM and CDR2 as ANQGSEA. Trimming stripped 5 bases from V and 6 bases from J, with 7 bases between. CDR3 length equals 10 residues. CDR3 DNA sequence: TGCAGCGTTAGTGACCATGGCTACACCTTC. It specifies CSVSDHGYTF.

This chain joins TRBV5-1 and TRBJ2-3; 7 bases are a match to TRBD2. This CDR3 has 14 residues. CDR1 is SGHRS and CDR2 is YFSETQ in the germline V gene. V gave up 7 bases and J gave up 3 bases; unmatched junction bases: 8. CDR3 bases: TGCGCCAGCCGTCGCGAGCGGGGAACAGATACGCAGTATTTT. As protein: CASRRERGTDTQYF.

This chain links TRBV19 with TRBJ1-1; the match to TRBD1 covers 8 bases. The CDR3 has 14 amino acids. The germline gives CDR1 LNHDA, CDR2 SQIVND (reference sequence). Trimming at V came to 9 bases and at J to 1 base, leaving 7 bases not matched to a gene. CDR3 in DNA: TGTGCCAGCGAAACAGGGGGTTGGAACACTGAAGCTTTCTTT. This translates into CASETGGWNTEAFF.

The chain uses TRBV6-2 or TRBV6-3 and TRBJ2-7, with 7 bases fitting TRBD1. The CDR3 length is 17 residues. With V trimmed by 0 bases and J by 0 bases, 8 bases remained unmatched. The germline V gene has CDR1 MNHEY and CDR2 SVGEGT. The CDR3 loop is CASSYSKVRQGSYEQYF. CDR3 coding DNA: TGTGCCAGCAGTTACTCGAAGGTGCGACAGGGCTCCTACGAGCAGTACTTC.

CDR3 in amino acids: CASSQGDSGRDGYTF. In nucleotides, the CDR3 is TGTGCCAGCAGCCAAGGCGATTCAGGGAGGGATGGCTACACCTTC. The chain employs TRBV3-1 (or the pseudogene TRBV3-2) and TRBJ1-2; a weak D match, TRBD1 (5 bases). This CDR3 region has 15 residues. Germline CDR1 and CDR2: LGHDT and YNNKEL (reference sequence). Between the trimmed V and J ends, which lost 1 base and 6 bases, there was a span of 15 bases.

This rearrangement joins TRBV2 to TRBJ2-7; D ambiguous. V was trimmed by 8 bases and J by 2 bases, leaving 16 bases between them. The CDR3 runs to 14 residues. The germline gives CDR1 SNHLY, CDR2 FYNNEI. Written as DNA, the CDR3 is TGTGCCAGCCTTATATTTTCTGGAACCTACGAGCAGTACTTC. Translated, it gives CASLIFSGTYEQYF.

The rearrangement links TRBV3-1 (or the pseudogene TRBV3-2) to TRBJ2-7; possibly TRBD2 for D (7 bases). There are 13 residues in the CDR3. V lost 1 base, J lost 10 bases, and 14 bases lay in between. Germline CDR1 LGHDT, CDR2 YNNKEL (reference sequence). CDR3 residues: CASSQVAGADQYF. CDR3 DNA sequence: TGTGCCAGCAGCCAAGTGGCGGGGGCGGATCAGTACTTC.

CDR3 amino acids: CASSLGQTSYEQYF. The CDR3 bases are TGTGCCAGCAGCTTAGGACAGACGTCCTACGAGCAGTACTTC. The gene calls are TRBV5-4 and TRBJ2-7; tentative D call: TRBD1 (6 bases). Germline V gene lookup returns CDR1 SGHNT and CDR2 YYREEE (reference sequence). V gave up 2 bases and J gave up 1 base, with 10 bases separating them. The CDR3 has 14 residues.

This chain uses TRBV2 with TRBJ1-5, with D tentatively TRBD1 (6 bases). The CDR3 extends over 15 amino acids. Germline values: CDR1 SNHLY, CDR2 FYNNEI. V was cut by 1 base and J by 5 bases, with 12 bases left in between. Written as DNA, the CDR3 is TGTGCCAGCAGTGAAGTCCGGGACACCTATCAGCCCCAGCATTTT. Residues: CASSEVRDTYQPQHF.